A single sample is the source of the 6 T cell receptor beta chains below, sequenced in a study of T cells in Graves' hyperthyroidism and ophthalmopathy. Researchers took RNA transcripts and amplified the TCR beta CDR3 regions from them. The study used the HTBI primer set for a first-round RT-PCR of the TCR CDR3. MiXCR was run by TCRdb on the multiplex PCR reads, yielding one entry per CDR3 protein. The table shows about 640,000 distinct CDR3 sequences, with roughly 15% occurring only once. The sequencing input was blood. These receptor sequences come from a woman between 50 and 59 years old with Graves' ophthalmopathy.

This clonotype occurred many times. V is TRBV3-1 and J is TRBJ2-2; 10 bases map to TRBD2. The CDR3 is 18 amino acids. Germline assignment: CDR1 LGHDT and CDR2 YNNKEL (reference sequence). V shed 1 base and J 3 bases; nucleotides not matched to a gene: 8. CDR3 residues: CASSQVAAGGPYTGELFF. Written as DNA, the CDR3 is TGTGCCAGCAGCCAAGTAGCAGCGGGAGGGCCCTACACCGGGGAGCTGTTTTTT.

In this sample, this clonotype turned up many times. The J gene is TRBJ2-5, the V gene TRBV28; possibly TRBD1 or TRBD2 for D (6 bases each). Trimming removed 6 bases at V and 12 bases at J, with 17 bases between. The germline V gene encodes CDR1 MDHEN and CDR2 SYDVKM. This CDR3 region has 12 residues. For the CDR3, the DNA is TGTGCCAGCAGCCCGCCGAGGGGGGCCAAGTACTTC. Protein product: CASSPPRGAKYF.

This clonotype occurred many times. This chain joins TRBV14 and TRBJ2-1; 14 bases line up with TRBD2. V lost 1 base and J lost 5; bases outside the gene matches: 1. Looked up from germline, CDR1 is SGHDN and CDR2 is FVKESK. This CDR3 region has 16 residues. The CDR3 sequence is CASSQGTSGRHNEQFF. In DNA, the CDR3 is TGTGCCAGCAGCCAAGGGACTAGCGGGAGGCACAATGAGCAGTTCTTC.

This clonotype was seen at least ten times. The chain couples TRBV20-1 to TRBJ2-3, with unresolved D. The CDR3 spans 13 residues. The V end lost 3 bases, the J end lost 4 bases, and 11 bases lay between the germline ends. Germline V CDR1 and CDR2: DFQATT, SNEGSKA (reference sequence). In DNA form, the CDR3 reads TGCAGTGCTAGGCGATCCCAGGCAGATACGCAGTATTTT. Protein: CSARRSQADTQYF.

This clonotype showed up many times. The chain carries TRBV6-5 and TRBJ2-7; 14 bases align to TRBD2. The CDR3 length is 16 residues. V trimming: 2 bases; J trimming: 4 bases; junction bases outside the gene matches: 4. The germline CDR1 and CDR2 sequences are MNHEY and SVGAGI. CDR3 DNA: TGTGCCAGCAGTTACACCAGACTAGCGGGAGGGTACGAGCAGTACTTC. This translates into CASSYTRLAGGYEQYF.

The chain has TRBV14 and TRBJ2-7; D is unresolved. Germline V gene lookup returns CDR1 SGHDN and CDR2 FVKESK. This CDR3 spans 16 amino acids. Trimming cost V 4 bases and J 0 bases, with 16 bases left between them. This CDR3 is CASSLLGRPFSYEQYF. The CDR3 DNA follows: TGTGCCAGCAGCCTACTCGGACGGCCCTTCTCCTACGAGCAGTACTTC.